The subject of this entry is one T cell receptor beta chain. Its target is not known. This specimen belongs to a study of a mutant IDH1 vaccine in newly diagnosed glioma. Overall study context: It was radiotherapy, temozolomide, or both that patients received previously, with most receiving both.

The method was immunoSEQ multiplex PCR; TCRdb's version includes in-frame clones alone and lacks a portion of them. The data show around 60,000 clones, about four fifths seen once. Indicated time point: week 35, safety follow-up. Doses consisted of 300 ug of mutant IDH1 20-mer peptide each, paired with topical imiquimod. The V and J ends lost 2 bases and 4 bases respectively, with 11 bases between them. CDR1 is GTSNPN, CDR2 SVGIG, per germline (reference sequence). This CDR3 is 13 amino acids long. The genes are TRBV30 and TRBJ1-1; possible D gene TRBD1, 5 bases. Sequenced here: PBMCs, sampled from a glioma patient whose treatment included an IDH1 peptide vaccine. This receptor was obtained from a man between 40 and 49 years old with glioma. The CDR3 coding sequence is TGTGCCTGGAGTATTGGGGGGTCCACTGAAGCTTTCTTT. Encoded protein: CAWSIGGSTEAFF.